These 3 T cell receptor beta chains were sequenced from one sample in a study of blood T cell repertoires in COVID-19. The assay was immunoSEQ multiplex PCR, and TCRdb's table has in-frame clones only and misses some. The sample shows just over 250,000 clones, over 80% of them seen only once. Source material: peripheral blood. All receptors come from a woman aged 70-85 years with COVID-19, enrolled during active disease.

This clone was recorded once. The CDR3 reads CATSEDWGTSGYNEQFF. DNA for the CDR3: TGTGCCACCAGTGAGGATTGGGGGACTAGCGGGTACAATGAGCAGTTCTTC. The chain carries TRBV24-1 and TRBJ2-1; TRBD2 aligns across 12 bases. Germline CDR1 is KGHDR and CDR2 is SFDVKD. The CDR3 is made up of 17 amino acids. The J segment lost 4 bases and the V segment lost 4 bases, leaving 7 bases of the junction unmatched.

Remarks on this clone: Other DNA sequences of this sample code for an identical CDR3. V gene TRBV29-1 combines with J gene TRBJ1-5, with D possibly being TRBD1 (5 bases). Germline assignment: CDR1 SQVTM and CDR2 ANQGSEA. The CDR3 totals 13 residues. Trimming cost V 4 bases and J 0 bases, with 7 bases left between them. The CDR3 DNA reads TGCAGCGTTGCCAGGGATAGCAATCAGCCCCAGCATTTT. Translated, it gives CSVARDSNQPQHF.

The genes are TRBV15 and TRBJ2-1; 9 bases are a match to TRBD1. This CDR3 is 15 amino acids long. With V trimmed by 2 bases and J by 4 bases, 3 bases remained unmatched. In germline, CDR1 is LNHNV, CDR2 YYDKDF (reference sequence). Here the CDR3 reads CATSRTGGGYNEQFF. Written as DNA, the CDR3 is TGTGCCACCAGCAGAACAGGGGGCGGTTACAATGAGCAGTTCTTC.